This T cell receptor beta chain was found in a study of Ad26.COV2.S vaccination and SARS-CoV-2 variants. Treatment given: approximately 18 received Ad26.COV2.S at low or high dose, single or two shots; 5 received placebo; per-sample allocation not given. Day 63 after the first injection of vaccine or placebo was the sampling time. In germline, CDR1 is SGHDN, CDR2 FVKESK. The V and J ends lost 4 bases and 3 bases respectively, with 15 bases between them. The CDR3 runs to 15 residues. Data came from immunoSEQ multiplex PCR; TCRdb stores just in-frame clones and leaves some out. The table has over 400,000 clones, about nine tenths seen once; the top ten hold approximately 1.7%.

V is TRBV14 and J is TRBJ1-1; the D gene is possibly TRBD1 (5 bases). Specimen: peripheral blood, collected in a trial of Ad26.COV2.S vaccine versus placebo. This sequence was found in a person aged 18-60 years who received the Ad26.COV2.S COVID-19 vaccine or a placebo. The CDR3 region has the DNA TGTGCCAGCAGCCTACTTCCGGGGACGTACACTGAAGCTTTCTTT. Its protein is CASSLLPGTYTEAFF.